This TCR beta chain was found in a study of blood T cell repertoires in COVID-19. Study-wide background: COVID-19 samples collected from the United States, Italy and Spain covered acute and convalescent phases. Sources were T cells, B-cell-depleted T cells, or PBMCs; the material itself was cDNA or gDNA.

This clone was detected only a few times. This table comes from immunoSEQ multiplex PCR, and its TCRdb copy is limited to in-frame clones, with some not included. The sample records roughly 260,000 clones, approximately 89% being singletons. The V gene end was trimmed by 0 bases and the J gene end by 4 bases; junction bases not matched to a gene: 12. CDR3 size: 17 residues. Germline CDR1 SGDLS, CDR2 YYNGEE. This sequence originates from a woman aged 18-29 years who had recovered from COVID-19. Sequencing used PBMCs or T cells enriched from blood (not recorded which). The chain employs TRBV9 and TRBJ2-7; 8 bases are shared with TRBD2. CDR3 DNA: TGTGCCAGCAGCGTAGGTAGCGGGACAAGTGGGAGATACGAGCAGTACTTC. Its translation: CASSVGSGTSGRYEQYF. Filled out from reference TRBV9 and TRBJ2-7, the complete variable domain reads DSGVTQTPKHLITATGQRVTLRCSPRSGDLSVYWYQQSLDQGLQFLIQYYNGEERAKGNILERFSAQQFPDLHSELNLSSLELGDSALYFCASSVGSGTSGRYEQYFGPGTRLTVT.